This T cell receptor (beta chain) was obtained from a study of blood T cells in healthy people across ages. V was pared by 6 bases and J by 3 bases, with 18 bases between. Per germline, CDR1 DFQATT and CDR2 SNEGSKA (reference sequence). The CDR3 covers 14 residues. This clonotype turned up a few times. It was with a sample-barcoded 5' primer and a J-beta primer mix that a second PCR of roughly 7 to 12 cycles was run. MiXCR, applied by TCRdb to the 5' RACE reads, yields one record per CDR3 protein. The sample consists of some 1,800,000 distinct CDR3 sequences, about two fifths of them appearing once. The sequence was obtained from a human donor in good health. What was sequenced was blood. J is TRBJ2-7 and V is TRBV20-1; D is perhaps TRBD2 (6 bases). The CDR3 protein is CSAKAGTANYEQYF. In DNA, the CDR3 is TGCAGTGCCAAAGCGGGCACCGCAAACTACGAGCAGTACTTC.